The entry below describes one T cell receptor (beta chain). The antigen remains undetermined. Profiling relied on immunoSEQ multiplex PCR, and the TCRdb table lists in-frame clones only, not all of them. The sample has approximately 130,000 clones, 85% seen once. This record belongs to a study of T cell responses to AZD1222 COVID-19 vaccine. Study results and limitations: Donors were mostly white British, more females; clonal diversity possibly underestimated.

Germline-derived CDR1 and CDR2 are MDHEN and SYDVKM. Trimming removed 2 bases from V and 5 bases from J, with 18 bases in between. This CDR3 region has 16 residues. The chain employs TRBV28 and TRBJ1-1, with D possibly TRBD1 on 5 matching bases. This receptor was taken from an adult who received the MenACWY meningococcal vaccine as a control. Specimen: peripheral blood, collected 28 days after the second dose of the MenACWY control vaccine. CDR3 DNA: TGTGCCAGCAGTTTACCCCACGGGGCAGGTTGGACTGAAGCTTTCTTT. It is translated as CASSLPHGAGWTEAFF.